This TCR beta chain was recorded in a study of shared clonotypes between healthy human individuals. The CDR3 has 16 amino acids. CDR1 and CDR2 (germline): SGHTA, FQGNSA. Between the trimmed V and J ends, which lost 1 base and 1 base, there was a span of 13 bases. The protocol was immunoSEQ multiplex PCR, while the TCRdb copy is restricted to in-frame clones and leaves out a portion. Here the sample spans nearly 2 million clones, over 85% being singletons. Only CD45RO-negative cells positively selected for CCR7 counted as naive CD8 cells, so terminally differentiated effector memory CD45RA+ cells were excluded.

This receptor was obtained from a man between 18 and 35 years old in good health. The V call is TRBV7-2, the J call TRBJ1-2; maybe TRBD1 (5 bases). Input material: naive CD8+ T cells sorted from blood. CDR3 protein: CASSLVDSLINYGYTF. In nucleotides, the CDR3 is TGTGCCAGCAGCTTAGTAGACAGCTTAATTAACTATGGCTACACCTTC.